The rows below give T cell receptor beta chains drawn from one sample of a study of identical twins. TCRdb re-called the 5' RACE reads with MiXCR, one entry per CDR3 protein. The sample has fewer than 500,000 distinct CDR3 sequences; around 24% are singletons. These data are also associated with another study on T cells expressing NK-cell markers.

The sequenced material came from CD4+ T cells sorted from blood. All receptors derive from a woman in her late teens or twenties in good health. Both conserved end residues are part of each CDR3. The D gene is left open where the match is weak. Rows give clone size only sometimes, using once, few, many, or a class for an expanded clone.

TRBV29-1	16	TRBJ2-2	TRBD2	-	CSVLPTSGWYTGELFF	TGCAGCGTTCTCCCGACTAGCGGGTGGTACACCGGGGAGCTGTTTTTT
TRBV12-3/TRBV12-4	14	TRBJ2-5	TRBD1	few	CASSYGQGSETQYF	TGTGCCAGCAGTTATGGACAGGGGTCGGAGACCCAGTACTTC
TRBV21-1	14	TRBJ1-5	-	-	CASSCHRVGQPQHF	TGTGCCAGCAGCTGCCACAGGGTAGGCCAGCCCCAGCATTTT
TRBV5-1	14	TRBJ2-1	-	-	CASSLAYDSNEQFF	TGCGCCAGCAGCTTAGCCTACGACAGTAATGAGCAGTTCTTC
TRBV19	17	TRBJ1-2	TRBD1	once	CASSKYRGRDGVYDYTF	TGTGCCAGTAGTAAGTACAGGGGTCGCGACGGCGTCTATGACTACACCTTC
TRBV12-3/TRBV12-4	16	TRBJ2-7	TRBD1	-	CASSLGRTGGSYEQYF	TGTGCCAGCAGTTTGGGAAGGACAGGGGGTTCCTACGAGCAGTACTTC
TRBV18	16	TRBJ2-6	-	few	CASSRQGFSGANVLTF	TGTGCCAGCTCACGGCAGGGATTCTCTGGGGCCAACGTCCTGACTTTC
TRBV12-3/TRBV12-4	15	TRBJ2-5	TRBD2	-	CASSFNRGGRETQYF	TGTGCCAGCAGTTTCAACCGGGGGGGCCGGGAGACCCAGTACTTC
TRBV7-2	16	TRBJ2-3	-	-	CASSPFSGTEPDTQYF	TGTGCCAGCAGCCCTTTTTCCGGGACCGAACCAGATACGCAGTATTTT
TRBV14	16	TRBJ2-5	-	-	CASSQGYQRPRGTQYF	TGTGCCAGCAGCCAAGGGTACCAGCGACCACGTGGGACCCAGTACTTC
TRBV4-3	14	TRBJ2-1	TRBD2	few	CASSQTSGNDEQFF	TGCGCCAGCAGCCAGACTAGCGGGAATGATGAGCAGTTCTTC
TRBV12-3/TRBV12-4	15	TRBJ1-3	-	-	CASRETGRGGNTIYF	TGTGCCAGCAGGGAAACAGGGAGGGGAGGAAACACCATATATTTT
TRBV19	14	TRBJ2-7	TRBD1	many	CASSMGQGSYEQYF	TGTGCCAGTAGTATGGGACAGGGCTCCTACGAGCAGTACTTC
TRBV5-1	14	TRBJ2-3	-	-	CASSPGQQADTQYF	TGCGCCAGCAGCCCCGGACAGCAGGCAGATACGCAGTATTTT
TRBV7-9	17	TRBJ2-2	-	few	CASSLALVRDDTGELFF	TGTGCCAGCAGCTTAGCGCTCGTACGGGACGACACCGGGGAGCTGTTTTTT
TRBV5-6	16	TRBJ2-7	-	-	CASSSFTGSGKYEQYF	TGTGCCAGCAGCTCGTTTACAGGGAGTGGGAAGTACGAGCAGTACTTC
TRBV20-1	14	TRBJ2-3	TRBD2	few	CSARGLAGIDTQYF	TGCAGTGCTAGAGGACTAGCGGGGATAGATACGCAGTATTTT
TRBV2	13	TRBJ2-1	TRBD2	-	CASNTASGGEQFF	TGTGCCAGCAATACGGCTAGCGGGGGTGAGCAGTTCTTC
TRBV2	13	TRBJ2-3	-	-	CASSPMGADTQYF	TGTGCCAGCAGCCCCATGGGGGCAGATACGCAGTATTTT
TRBV19	13	TRBJ2-5	-	-	CASSTGGIETQYF	TGTGCCAGTAGTACAGGGGGGATTGAGACCCAGTACTTC
TRBV20-1	13	TRBJ2-3	-	medium-sized	CSAPGSSTDTQYF	TGCAGTGCTCCTGGATCTAGCACAGATACGCAGTATTTT
TRBV27	15	TRBJ1-6	-	many	CASSLGSPNNSPLHF	TGTGCCAGCAGTTTGGGCAGCCCAAATAATTCACCCCTCCACTTT
TRBV29-1	15	TRBJ2-1	TRBD2	-	CSVRTSGDLYNEQFF	TGCAGCGTCCGGACTAGCGGGGACCTCTACAATGAGCAGTTCTTC
TRBV10-3	14	TRBJ2-1	-	-	CAISGRGQDVEQFF	TGTGCCATCAGTGGACGGGGCCAGGATGTGGAGCAGTTCTTC
TRBV7-9	15	TRBJ2-2	TRBD2	few	CASGEREGNTGELFF	TGTGCCAGCGGGGAGCGGGAGGGGAACACCGGGGAGCTGTTTTTT
TRBV15	14	TRBJ2-7	-	-	CATSILRSRAEQYF	TGTGCCACCAGCATTCTAAGGAGCAGGGCCGAGCAGTACTTC
TRBV4-1	16	TRBJ2-3	-	few	CASSQVGMGMTDTQYF	TGCGCCAGCAGCCAAGTCGGCATGGGGATGACAGATACGCAGTATTTT
TRBV18	17	TRBJ2-1	-	-	CASSPRVARNGVNEQFF	TGTGCCAGCTCACCACGGGTAGCCCGAAACGGGGTTAATGAGCAGTTCTTC
TRBV5-1	16	TRBJ1-1	TRBD1	-	CASSSLTTGGNTEAFF	TGCGCCAGCAGCTCGCTTACGACAGGGGGAAACACTGAAGCTTTCTTT
TRBV5-1	14	TRBJ2-1	-	few	CACGSLTTYNEQFF	TGCGCCTGCGGTAGCCTGACTACCTACAATGAGCAGTTCTTC
TRBV7-2	15	TRBJ2-7	-	-	CASSLSPHINYEQYF	TGTGCCAGCAGCTTAAGTCCCCACATCAACTACGAGCAGTACTTC
TRBV20-1	14	TRBJ2-5	-	-	CSARRASPKTAQYF	TGCAGTGCTAGACGGGCCTCCCCGAAAACGGCCCAGTACTTC
TRBV5-1	14	TRBJ2-2	-	-	CASSREAFTGELFF	TGCGCCAGCAGCAGGGAAGCTTTCACCGGGGAGCTGTTTTTT
TRBV20-1	16	TRBJ1-3	TRBD1	few	CSATNPGQGTGNTIYF	TGCAGTGCGACGAACCCGGGACAGGGCACTGGAAACACCATATATTTT
TRBV4-2	17	TRBJ2-7	-	-	CASSQVGLGKVGNEQYF	TGTGCCAGCAGCCAAGTAGGGCTCGGGAAAGTTGGGAACGAGCAGTACTTC
TRBV10-3	15	TRBJ2-6	-	-	CAISDGRAGANVLTF	TGTGCCATCAGTGATGGTAGGGCTGGGGCCAACGTCCTGACTTTC
TRBV10-3	11	TRBJ2-3	-	few	CAIMGADTQYF	TGTGCCATCATGGGGGCAGATACGCAGTATTTT
TRBV11-2	15	TRBJ2-1	-	few	CAGAKGDYPYNEQFF	TGTGCCGGCGCAAAGGGGGACTATCCCTACAATGAGCAGTTCTTC
TRBV20-1	13	TRBJ2-7	-	few	CSAQVGSLGEQYF	TGCAGTGCTCAGGTCGGGTCCCTTGGGGAGCAGTACTTC
TRBV12-3/TRBV12-4	13	TRBJ1-2	-	-	CASSHRGYYGYTF	TGTGCCAGCAGTCACCGGGGATACTATGGCTACACCTTC